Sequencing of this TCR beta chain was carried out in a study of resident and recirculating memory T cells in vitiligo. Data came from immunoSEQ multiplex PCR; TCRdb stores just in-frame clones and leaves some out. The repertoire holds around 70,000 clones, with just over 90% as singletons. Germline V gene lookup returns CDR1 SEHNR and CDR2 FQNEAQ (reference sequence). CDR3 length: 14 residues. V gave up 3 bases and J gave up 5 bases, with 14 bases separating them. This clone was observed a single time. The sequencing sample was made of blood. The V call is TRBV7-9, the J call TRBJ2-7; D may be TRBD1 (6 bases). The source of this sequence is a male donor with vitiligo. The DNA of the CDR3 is TGTGCCAGCAGCTTCCAGGGGTCCAGCCACGAGCAGTACTTC. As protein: CASSFQGSSHEQYF.